Following are 4 T cell receptor beta chains from one sample sequenced in a study of blood T cell repertoires in COVID-19 (TCRdb year 2020). Preparation of the library involved the immunoSEQ multiplex PCR assay. TCRdb limited this immuneACCESS table to in-frame rearrangements with V and J called. A share of clones is missing; checked studies link under half to unresolved V genes, and the rest is unexplained. The sample has 130,000 to 150,000 clones on record, 70% to 90% of them singletons. The leading ten clones occupy over 10% of the sample. Material for sequencing was peripheral blood. These receptors all stem from a man between 60 and 70 years old with active or convalescent COVID-19.

The chain joins TRBV7-3 to TRBJ2-2; D perhaps matches TRBD1 (5 bases). CDR3 length equals 15 residues. Germline assignment: CDR1 SGHTA and CDR2 FQGTGA. V was shortened by 4 bases and J by 6 bases, with 15 bases between the two germline ends. CDR3 region: CASSSDSLRSGELFF. The DNA for the CDR3 is TGTGCCAGCAGCTCTGACAGCCTTAGGTCCGGGGAGCTGTTTTTT.

The V and J genes are TRBV29-1 and TRBJ1-4; the match to TRBD1 covers 8 bases. Trimming at V came to 5 bases and at J to 7 bases, leaving 6 bases not matched to a gene. This CDR3 has 13 amino acids. CDR1 is SQVTM and CDR2 is ANQGSEA in the germline V gene. The CDR3 coding sequence is TGCAGCGTTACAGGGGGACCGCGTGAAAAACTGTTTTTT. Translating gives CSVTGGPREKLFF.

J is TRBJ1-4 and V is TRBV6-6, with 7 bases aligning to TRBD1. Germline V gene sequence: CDR1 MNHNY, CDR2 SVGAGI (reference sequence). The CDR3 length is 14 residues. After removal of 5 bases from V and 4 bases from J, the junction contained 4 bases not matched to a gene. The CDR3 DNA is TGTGCCAGCAGTATGGGACAGAATAATGAAAAACTGTTTTTT. Residues: CASSMGQNNEKLFF.

The chain combines TRBV11-1 with TRBJ2-7; TRBD2 matches at 7 bases. The length of the CDR3 is 15 residues. V gave up 1 base and J gave up 0 bases; unmatched junction bases: 3. Germline V lookup: CDR1 SGHAT, CDR2 FQDESV (reference sequence). The CDR3 loop reads CASSLDGLGSYEQYF. In nucleotides, the CDR3 is TGTGCCAGCAGCTTAGATGGACTAGGCTCCTACGAGCAGTACTTC.